This TCR beta chain comes out of a study of CD8 T cells in ankylosing spondylitis (dated by TCRdb to between 2016 and 2019). Background for the entire study: T cell receptor beta repertoires were profiled in healthy donors and ankylosing spondylitis patients so that disease-linked TCR variants could be found. The full study cohort was made up of about 24 ankylosing spondylitis patients and more than 90 healthy donors. Samples of peripheral blood were taken, and for ankylosing spondylitis patients, synovial fluid was collected as well.

In the germline V gene, CDR1 corresponds to LGHNA and CDR2 to YSLEER. The CDR3 runs 15 amino acids, cysteine and phenylalanine included. The only DNA kept is the CDR3, 45 bases in frame from the first base. V is clipped by 0 bases and J by 0 bases, and the sequence between their germline boundaries is 3 bases long. Sequencing took place on an Illumina HiSeq 2500. Quantitative 5'-RACE with molecular barcodes was used to prepare TCR beta libraries. As for the authors' bioinformatics: A new computational method based on a probabilistic model of VDJ rearrangement was used to identify disease-linked TCR variants. In-frame beta chains were kept once TCRdb had trimmed the public reads at Q25 with fastp and called clones with MiXCR. Rows with a matching CDR3 protein are joined into one entry that keeps the most common DNA and genes. The V and J calls follow TCRdb's processing rather than the paper's. The sample table holds 450,000 to 550,000 distinct CDR3 sequences, of which roughly 5.2% were seen once. 3% to 4.5% of the sample is taken by the ten largest.

The study at large found these results: Some of the motif variants had been reported before in the synovial fluid and blood of reactive arthritis patients, a finding that suggests common disease-initiation mechanisms. The disease-linked clones were reported as significantly enriched in matched synovial fluid samples from ankylosing spondylitis patients. A TCR beta motif of eight highly homologous amino acid variants appeared characteristic of blood from ankylosing spondylitis patients. The disease-linked clones showed a CD8+ phenotype and occurred at relatively low frequencies in peripheral blood.

In its sample, this clonotype was seen many times. No antigen is known for it. Per-nucleotide qualities are absent, and no much larger clonotype sits a single base away. The rearrangement joined TRBV4-3 to TRBJ1-6; no D gene can be assigned with confidence. The origin of this receptor is a male donor with ankylosing spondylitis. Sequences were obtained from blood, either unsorted or a sorted T cell fraction (not recorded which). Here the CDR3 is given as CASSQESSYNSPLHF. The nucleotides read TGCGCCAGCAGCCAAGAGTCCTCCTATAATTCACCCCTCCACTTT.